This entry lists 14 T cell receptor beta chains sequenced from one sample in a study of cytomegalovirus exposure and HLA in healthy donors. Use of 60 Vbeta and 13 Jbeta primers characterized the PCR. Profiled with immunoSEQ multiplex PCR; TCRdb holds only in-frame clones, not every one. Among about 130,000 clones listed, less than 85% were seen once. What was sequenced was PBMCs. Receptors originate from a man aged 35 to 55 in good health and CMV-seronegative.

The V gene is TRBV5-4, the J gene TRBJ1-2; 10 bases are shared with TRBD1. V shed 0 bases and J 2 bases; nucleotides not matched to a gene: 4. CDR1 SGHNT and CDR2 YYREEE come from the germline V gene (reference sequence). There are 16 residues in the CDR3. Written as DNA, the CDR3 is TGTGCCAGCAGCTTGGCCTCGGGACAGGGGAACTATGGCTACACCTTC. This codes for CASSLASGQGNYGYTF.

The V gene is TRBV5-4, the J gene TRBJ2-7, with 11 bases aligning to TRBD2. Germline V gives CDR1 SGHNT, CDR2 YYREEE (reference sequence). This CDR3 comprises 15 residues. V lost 4 bases to trimming and J lost 4 bases; unmatched junction nucleotides: 7. In nucleotides, the CDR3 is TGTGCCAGCAGCACGGGTGGGACTAGCGGTTACGAGCAGTACTTC. Translated: CASSTGGTSGYEQYF.

The rearrangement uses TRBV28 and TRBJ2-1, with 8 bases that match TRBD2. With 3 bases clipped from V and 4 bases from J, the junction kept 2 bases outside the gene matches. The CDR3 runs to 14 residues. The V gene's germline CDR1 is MDHEN and CDR2 SYDVKM. CDR3 region: CASSFPSGYNEQFF. The CDR3 region has the DNA TGTGCCAGCAGTTTCCCTAGCGGGTACAATGAGCAGTTCTTC.

The gene calls are TRBV5-1 and TRBJ1-5; D uncertain. The CDR3 covers 17 residues. V lost 7 bases, J lost 4 bases, and 24 bases lay in between. Germline assignment: CDR1 SGHRS and CDR2 YFSETQ. CDR3 protein: CASVLGRYSGENQPQHF. CDR3 sequence (DNA): TGCGCCAGCGTCCTTGGGAGGTATTCCGGCGAGAATCAGCCCCAGCATTTT.

The chain is built from TRBV28 and TRBJ1-2; D possibly corresponds to TRBD1 (6 bases). The CDR3 consists of 17 residues. Germline CDR1 MDHEN, CDR2 SYDVKM. The ends were cut back, 3 bases at V and 5 bases at J, with 22 bases in the middle. The CDR3 protein is CASSLGDAGGGLYGYTF. The CDR3 region has the DNA TGTGCCAGCAGTTTGGGAGACGCGGGGGGCGGACTATATGGCTACACCTTC.

This clone was counted once. Here the CDR3 DNA reads TGTGCCGGGCCTCTTGGGCAGTTCTTC. Translated, it gives CAGPLGQFF. J is TRBJ2-1 and V is TRBV2; D not certain. The CDR3 sequence is 9 residues long. The V gene's germline CDR1 is SNHLY and CDR2 FYNNEI. Trimming removed 11 bases from V and 12 bases from J, with 11 bases in between.

The chain carries TRBV30 and TRBJ2-1; 10 bases fit TRBD2. The length of the CDR3 is 14 residues. From germline, CDR1 is GTSNPN and CDR2 SVGIG (reference sequence). The ends lost 6 bases at V and 2 bases at J; junction bases unmatched: 4. CDR3 loop: CACQLAGPYNEQFF. CDR3 DNA: TGTGCCTGTCAACTAGCGGGGCCCTACAATGAGCAGTTCTTC.

This sequence joins TRBV7-2 and TRBJ2-7; 8 bases are shared with TRBD1. Germline V CDR1 and CDR2: SGHTA, FQGNSA. This CDR3 spans 15 amino acids. V lost 5 bases, J lost 6 bases, and 12 bases stayed unmatched. The CDR3, as DNA: TGTGCCAGCAGCCCAGGGGGGCAGGGGGCGGGCGAGCAGTACTTC. Amino acids: CASSPGGQGAGEQYF.

The J gene is TRBJ1-4, the V gene TRBV13; possible D gene TRBD1, 6 bases. The V and J ends lost 6 bases and 7 bases respectively, with 15 bases between them. In germline, CDR1 is PRHDT, CDR2 FYEKMQ (reference sequence). The CDR3 is 14 residues long. CDR3 residues: CASRMKGGSEKLFF. CDR3 nucleotides: TGTGCCAGCAGAATGAAGGGGGGGAGTGAAAAACTGTTTTTT.

The rearrangement links TRBV15 to TRBJ2-7; D is undetermined. Germline CDR1 LNHNV, CDR2 YYDKDF (reference sequence). The V gene lost 0 bases and the J gene lost 3 bases, with 9 bases spanning the gap. The CDR3 totals 14 residues. CDR3 sequence: CATSREASYYEQYF. The CDR3 DNA sequence: TGTGCCACCAGCAGAGAGGCCAGTTACTACGAGCAGTACTTC.

CDR3 sequence (DNA): TGTGCCAGTAGTATAGGAATTCAGGGGTGGGAGACCCAGTACTTC. Translated, it gives CASSIGIQGWETQYF. V and J are TRBV19 and TRBJ2-5; possibly TRBD1 for D (6 bases). CDR1 LNHDA and CDR2 SQIVND come from the germline V gene (reference sequence). V was cut by 1 base and J by 5 bases, with 14 bases left in between. The CDR3 totals 15 residues.

The chain uses TRBV9 and TRBJ1-2; TRBD1 aligns across 10 bases. This CDR3 region has 15 residues. CDR1 is SGDLS and CDR2 is YYNGEE in the germline V gene. The J segment lost 4 bases and the V segment lost 3 bases, leaving 6 bases of the junction unmatched. CDR3 nucleotide sequence: TGTGCCAGCAGCGCCCGGGACAGGGGTGGCTATGGCTACACCTTC. Translating gives CASSARDRGGYGYTF.

This chain links TRBV2 with TRBJ2-3; TRBD2 might be the D (5 bases). Germline CDR1 reads SNHLY; CDR2 reads FYNNEI. V shed 6 bases and J shed 1 base, with 14 bases lying between them. The CDR3 length is 15 residues. The CDR3 loop reads CASSQALVGTDTQYF. The DNA for the CDR3 is TGTGCCAGCAGCCAAGCACTAGTTGGCACAGATACGCAGTATTTT.

The chain employs TRBV19 and TRBJ2-7; 8 bases map to TRBD2. Germline V gene lookup returns CDR1 LNHDA and CDR2 SQIVND (reference sequence). The CDR3 has 15 residues. V lost 1 base and J lost 5; bases outside the gene matches: 7. In DNA form, the CDR3 reads TGTGCCAGTAGTATAGTAGGAGCGGGAGAGAACGAGCAGTACTTC. Its protein is CASSIVGAGENEQYF.